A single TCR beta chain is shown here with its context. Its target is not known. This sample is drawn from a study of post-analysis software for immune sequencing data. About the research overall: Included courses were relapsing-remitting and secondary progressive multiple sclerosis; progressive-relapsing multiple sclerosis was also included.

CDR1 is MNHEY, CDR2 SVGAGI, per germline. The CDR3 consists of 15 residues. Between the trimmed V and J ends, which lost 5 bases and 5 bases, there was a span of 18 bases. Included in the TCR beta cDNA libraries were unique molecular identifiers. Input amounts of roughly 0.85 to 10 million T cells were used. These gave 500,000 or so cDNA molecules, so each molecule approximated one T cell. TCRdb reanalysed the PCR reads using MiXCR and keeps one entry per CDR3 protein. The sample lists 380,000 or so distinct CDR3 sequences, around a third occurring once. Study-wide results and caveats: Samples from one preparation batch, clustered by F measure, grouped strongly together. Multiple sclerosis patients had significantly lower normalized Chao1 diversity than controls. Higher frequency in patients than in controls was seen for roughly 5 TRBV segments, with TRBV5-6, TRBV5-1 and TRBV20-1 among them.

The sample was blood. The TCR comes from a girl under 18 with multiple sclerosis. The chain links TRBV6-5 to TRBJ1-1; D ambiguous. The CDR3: CASSLDGPGSTEAFF. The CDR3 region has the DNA TGTGCCAGCAGTCTTGACGGACCCGGGAGTACTGAAGCTTTCTTT.